This passage covers 3 T cell receptor beta chains from one sample sequenced in a study of Ad26.COV2.S vaccination and SARS-CoV-2 variants (dated by TCRdb to 2020 to 2022). The treatment or condition label on this specimen signifies: some 20 received Ad26.COV2.S at low or high dose, single or two shots; roughly five received placebo; per-sample allocation not given. Repertoires of vaccine and placebo recipients were sequenced from samples collected on day 63 after the first injection. Receptor amplification or capture employed the immunoSEQ multiplex PCR assay. TCRdb mirrors the immuneACCESS table, restricted to in-frame sequences. Some clones are absent from its copies; in checked studies, under half trace to an unresolved V gene, and the reason for the others is unknown. This sample lists some 500,000 clones; 89% were detected once. Clones ranked in the top ten supply over 2% of the sample. The specimen comprised peripheral blood, sampled in a trial of Ad26.COV2.S vaccine versus placebo. The receptors stem from a person between 18 and 65 years old who received the Ad26.COV2.S COVID-19 vaccine or a placebo.

The V and J genes are TRBV6-5 and TRBJ1-4; D perhaps matches TRBD1 (6 bases). The V and J ends lost 6 bases and 7 bases respectively, with 15 bases between them. The germline V gene has CDR1 MNHEY and CDR2 SVGAGI. CDR3 length equals 14 residues. CDR3 in DNA: TGTGCCAGCAGGCCTCAGGGGAGTGGTGAAAAACTGTTTTTT. Its translation: CASRPQGSGEKLFF.

The chain is built from TRBV7-9 and TRBJ1-1, with D unresolved. V dropped 1 base and J dropped 3 bases, with 6 bases sitting between them. The CDR3 sequence is 13 residues long. CDR1 is SEHNR, CDR2 FQNEAQ, per germline (reference sequence). CDR3 sequence reads: CASSLVVDTEAFF. The DNA of the CDR3 is TGTGCCAGCAGCTTAGTGGTGGACACTGAAGCTTTCTTT.

The chain links TRBV18 to TRBJ1-2, with D possibly being TRBD1 (5 bases). Germline V CDR1 and CDR2: KGHSH, LQKENI. There are 13 residues in the CDR3. The germline V and J ends were trimmed by 5 bases and 8 bases, with 15 bases remaining between them. As DNA, the CDR3 is TGTGCCAGCTCAAACCAGGGTTTGGCAGGCTACACCTTC. Its translation is CASSNQGLAGYTF. The variable domain in full, completed from reference TRBV18 and TRBJ1-2, reads NAGVMQNPRHLVRRRGQEARLRCSPMKGHSHVYWYRQLPEEGLKFMVYLQKENIIDESGMPKERFSAEFPKEGPSILRIQQVVRGDSAAYFCASSNQGLAGYTFGSGTRLTVV.